One and the same sample provided the 3 T cell receptor beta chains below, sequenced in a study of blood T cells in healthy people across ages. Primers used in a second PCR of roughly 7 to 12 cycles were a sample-barcoded 5' primer and a J-beta primer mix. TCRdb called the 5' RACE reads again in MiXCR, with one record for every CDR3 protein. Of about 760,000 distinct CDR3 sequences detected, about 25% appear once; the ten largest clones hold more than 8.5%. The same sample was also studied in work on T cells of mothers and their children.

Sequenced sample: blood. Receptor source: a boy younger than 18 in good health.

This clonotype was picked up a small number of times. This sequence joins TRBV25-1 and TRBJ2-2; D gene uncertain. Looked up from germline, CDR1 is MGHDK and CDR2 is SYGVNS. CDR3 length: 14 residues. Trimming took 4 bases from V and 3 from J, leaving 9 bases between them. CDR3 in DNA: TGTGCCAGCAGTGCCATCCGACACACCGGGGAGCTGTTTTTT. It is translated as CASSAIRHTGELFF.

This clonotype was seen a few times. J is TRBJ2-5 and V is TRBV20-1, with 10 bases lining up with TRBD2. The germline V gene encodes CDR1 DFQATT and CDR2 SNEGSKA (reference sequence). The CDR3 spans 17 residues. Losses at the gene ends were 6 bases for V and 1 base for J; bases not matched to a gene: 14. The chain's CDR3 is CSASGALAGILQETQYF. CDR3 in DNA: TGCAGTGCCAGCGGTGCACTAGCGGGGATTCTCCAAGAGACCCAGTACTTC.

This clonotype was recorded only once. This chain uses TRBV20-1 with TRBJ2-1; 7 bases are shared with TRBD2. CDR3 length: 14 residues. The germline CDR1 and CDR2 sequences are DFQATT and SNEGSKA (reference sequence). V dropped 0 bases and J dropped 9; count of bases not matched to a gene: 8. The CDR3 loop reads CSAREGSIAGEQFF. CDR3 coding DNA: TGCAGTGCTAGAGAGGGGAGTATAGCGGGTGAGCAGTTCTTC.